The source of this T cell receptor (beta chain) is a study of OX40 agonist ivuxolimab in advanced cancers. At the level of the study: Ivuxolimab, an antibody that agonizes OX40 (CD134), was administered to the patients. The dose-escalation cohort was around 83% male, with a mean age of 60 years, ranging about 23 to 90. Roughly two fifths of patients had received prior checkpoint inhibitor therapy.

Germline V gives CDR1 ENHRY, CDR2 SYGVKD. V was shortened by 6 bases and J by 3 bases, with 12 bases between the two germline ends. The CDR3 is made up of 14 amino acids. Here immunoSEQ multiplex PCR was the method, and the copy in TCRdb shows in-frame clones only, minus some. The profile covers about 59,000 clones, with around 82% appearing a single time and over 2% taken by the ten largest. The chain employs TRBV10-3 and TRBJ2-1; D gene unclear. This clonotype originated in an adult with an advanced solid tumor such as melanoma, head and neck, liver or kidney cancer. Sequenced material: CD4+ or CD8+ T cells sorted from blood, taken in a trial of the OX40 agonist ivuxolimab. As DNA, the CDR3 is TGTGCCATCAGGAGTGATTACCGCTACAATGAGCAGTTCTTC. It yields the protein CAIRSDYRYNEQFF.